These 8 T cell receptor beta chains share one sample of origin, sequenced in a study of blood T cell repertoires in COVID-19. Assay used: immunoSEQ multiplex PCR; TCRdb lists only in-frame clones, some missing. In the table there are roughly 56,000 clones, about 86% of which are singletons. The sample consisted of peripheral blood. The receptors here all came from a human donor in a cohort sampled during active COVID-19.

This clone was counted a single time. V and J are TRBV5-5 and TRBJ1-6; 10 nucleotides line up with TRBD1. After removal of 4 bases from V and 7 bases from J, the junction contained 8 bases not matched to a gene. The CDR3 runs to 16 residues. Looked up from germline, CDR1 is SGHKS and CDR2 is YYEKEE (reference sequence). The CDR3 sequence: CASSGDRGWGNSPLHF. Written as DNA, the CDR3 is TGTGCCAGCAGCGGGGACAGGGGATGGGGCAATTCACCCCTCCACTTT.

This clone was seen only once. The rearrangement joins TRBV19 to TRBJ1-2; the D is unclear. This CDR3 is 14 amino acids long. Per germline, CDR1 LNHDA and CDR2 SQIVND (reference sequence). Between the trimmed V and J ends, which lost 3 bases and 7 bases, there was a span of 15 bases. CDR3 nucleotide sequence: TGTGCCAGTAGTATGAGAGGTCCCCCAATTGGCTACACCTTC. This codes for CASSMRGPPIGYTF.

The chain has TRBV4-1 and TRBJ1-5; possibly TRBD1 for D (5 bases). This CDR3 has 13 amino acids. Germline V CDR1 and CDR2: MGHRA, YSYEKL. V lost 0 bases and J lost 6, with 6 bases in between. DNA of the CDR3: TGCGCCAGCAGCCAAGACGGGGGTCAGCCCCAGCATTTT. Translation: CASSQDGGQPQHF.

V usage is TRBV21-1 and J usage is TRBJ2-7; the D segment call TRBD2 is taken from the table without a DNA check. TRBV21-1 is labeled a pseudogene. The CDR3 is 13 residues long. CDR3 region: CAILGVVGYEQYF. CDR3 nucleotides: TGTGCCATCCTCGGGGTAGTAGGCTACGAGCAGTACTTC.

The chain is built from TRBV3-1 (or the pseudogene TRBV3-2) and TRBJ2-7; 15 bases are a match to TRBD2. This CDR3 contains 19 residues. Per the germline V gene, CDR1 is LGHDT and CDR2 is YNNKEL (reference sequence). Trimming took 0 bases from V and 2 from J; bases not matched to a gene: 8. Written as DNA, the CDR3 is TGTGCCAGCAGCCAAGATTTCAGGACTAGCGGGAGGGCCGCCTACGAGCAGTACTTC. Translated, it gives CASSQDFRTSGRAAYEQYF.

The V and J genes are TRBV4-1 and TRBJ2-2; 8 bases agree with TRBD1. The length of the CDR3 is 16 residues. V dropped 3 bases and J dropped 6; count of bases not matched to a gene: 9. CDR1 is MGHRA and CDR2 is YSYEKL in the germline V gene. The CDR3 is CASSHTPGQGPGELFF. CDR3 nucleotide sequence: TGCGCCAGCAGCCATACCCCAGGACAGGGCCCCGGGGAGCTGTTTTTT.

The table lists this clone with a few counts. The CDR3 DNA follows: TGTGCCACCCATCCTGGGGACAGGGTCGACTATGGCTACACCTTC. This translates into CATHPGDRVDYGYTF. This sequence joins TRBV19 and TRBJ1-2; 9 bases fit TRBD1. This CDR3 is built from 15 residues. V lost 10 bases and J lost 3; bases outside the gene matches: 12. The germline gives CDR1 LNHDA, CDR2 SQIVND (reference sequence).

In this sample, this clone turned up a few times. The V call is TRBV19, the J call TRBJ1-5; 8 bases line up with TRBD1. The CDR3 covers 15 residues. V gave up 5 bases and J gave up 5 bases; unmatched junction bases: 8. CDR1 is LNHDA, CDR2 SQIVND, per germline (reference sequence). CDR3 in amino acids: CASSPGQGRDQPQHF. The DNA for the CDR3 is TGTGCCAGTAGTCCTGGACAGGGAAGGGATCAGCCCCAGCATTTT.